The source of this T cell receptor (beta chain) is a study of T cell repertoires in cytomegalovirus infection. Overall study context: A matching HLA type, together with CMV infection, was signaled by public TCR beta signatures.

Between the trimmed V and J ends, which lost 4 bases and 5 bases, there was a span of 11 bases. This CDR3 is built from 13 residues. The germline CDR1 and CDR2 sequences are SGHVT and SQSDAQ. TCRdb called the reads again in MiXCR, with one record for every CDR3 protein. The sample yields over 40,000 distinct CDR3 sequences, about 21% seen once. Study-wide results and limits: In two of eight donors, the top clonotype was HLA-C-restricted CMV-specific. Identification of carriers of CMV plus the relevant HLA was achieved through cumulative public TCR beta family frequency.

As to this clonotype: What it recognizes is unknown. With a much larger clone just one base away, this may be a read error. No conserved phenylalanine or tryptophan ends this CDR3, so it is likely a read error.

The specimen comprised CD8+ T cells from cultured PBMCs, sampled from culture after CMV antigen stimulation. The chain links TRBV7-4 to TRBJ1-1; D call uncertain. The clonotype comes from a human donor in good health (CMV status not recorded). Some clones in this sample may be carry-over from other donors' samples. CDR3 region: CASSSTVGTEAFS. CDR3 bases: TGTGCCAGCAGCTCCACCGTAGGGACTGAAGCTTTCTCT.